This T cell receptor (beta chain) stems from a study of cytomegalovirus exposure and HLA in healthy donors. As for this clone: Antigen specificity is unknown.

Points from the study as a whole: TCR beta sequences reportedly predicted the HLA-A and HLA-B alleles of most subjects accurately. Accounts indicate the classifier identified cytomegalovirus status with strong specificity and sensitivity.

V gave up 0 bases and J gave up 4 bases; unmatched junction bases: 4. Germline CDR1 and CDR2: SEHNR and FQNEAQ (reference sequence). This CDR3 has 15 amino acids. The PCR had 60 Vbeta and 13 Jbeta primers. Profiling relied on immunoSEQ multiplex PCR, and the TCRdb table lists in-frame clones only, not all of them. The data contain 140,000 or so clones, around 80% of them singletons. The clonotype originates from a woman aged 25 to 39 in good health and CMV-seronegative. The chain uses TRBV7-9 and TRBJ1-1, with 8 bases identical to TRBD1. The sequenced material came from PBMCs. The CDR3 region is CASSLAQGVGTEAFF. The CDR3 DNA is TGTGCCAGCAGCTTAGCACAGGGGGTCGGCACTGAAGCTTTCTTT. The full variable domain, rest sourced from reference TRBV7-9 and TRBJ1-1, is DTGVSQNPRHKITKRGQNVTFRCDPISEHNRLYWYRQTLGQGPEFLTYFQNEAQLEKSRLLSDRFSAERPKGSFSTLEIQRTEQGDSAMYLCASSLAQGVGTEAFFGQGTRLTVV.